This is a list of T cell receptor beta chains from one sample in a study of blood T cell repertoires in COVID-19. Method: immunoSEQ multiplex PCR; TCRdb's copy keeps in-frame clones and lacks some. The sample contains over 200,000 clones, roughly 89% of which appear only once. The source material was peripheral blood. Receptors originate from a man aged 55-75 years who had recovered from COVID-19. CDR3s include the opening cysteine and the closing phenylalanine or tryptophan. D genes are given only for firm matches. Expanded clones are given a class, and other clones once, few, many or no size at all.

>-|-|TRBV6-1|TRBJ1-4
TGTGCCAGCAGTGAGTCAGGGAATGAAAAACTGTTTTTT
CASSESGNEKLFF
>-|TRBD1|TRBV28|TRBJ1-5
TGTGCCAGCAGGGGGACAGGGGGTCAGCCCCAGCATTTT
CASRGTGGQPQHF
>once|-|TRBV2|TRBJ2-5
TGTGCCAGCAGTGTTGACCCACAGGGCCTAGAGACCCAGTACTTC
CASSVDPQGLETQYF
>-|TRBD1|TRBV19|TRBJ1-2
TGTGCCAGTAGTGACAGGGTGGGATGGAATGGCTACACCTTC
CASSDRVGWNGYTF
>-|-|TRBV5-1|TRBJ1-2
TGCGCCAGCAGCCGAGACAGAACCTCCTATGGCTACACCTTC
CASSRDRTSYGYTF
>-|TRBD1|TRBV28|TRBJ2-3
TGTGCCAGCAGTTTACCAGGGGGCGCGGGAGATACGCAGTATTTT
CASSLPGGAGDTQYF
>-|-|TRBV5-8|TRBJ1-2
TGTGCCAGCAGCTTCAGGTCCTATGGCTACACCTTC
CASSFRSYGYTF
>-|-|TRBV3-1/TRBV3-2|TRBJ2-5
TGTGCCAGCAGCCAGCGGGGAGGAGAGACCCAGTACTTC
CASSQRGGETQYF
>-|TRBD1|TRBV2|TRBJ1-6
TGTGCCAGCAGGGGGACAGGGGAAACTTCACCCCTCCACTTT
CASRGTGETSPLHF
>-|TRBD1|TRBV7-3|TRBJ2-1
TGTGCCAGCAGCCCTATACCGGGACAGCTCAGCGATGAGCAGTTCTTC
CASSPIPGQLSDEQFF
>-|TRBD2|TRBV4-3|TRBJ2-7
TGCGCCAGCAGCCCCGGGACAGCTACTCTAACTAGCGGGAGGGCCATCGACGAGCAGTACTTC
CASSPGTATLTSGRAIDEQYF
>-|-|TRBV7-9|TRBJ2-7
TGTGCCAGCAGCTCTACTCCTTACGAGCAGTACTTC
CASSSTPYEQYF
>-|TRBD2|TRBV25-1|TRBJ2-5
TGTGCCAGCAGGTTAGCGGGAGGCCCCGAGACCCAGTACTTC
CASRLAGGPETQYF
>-|TRBD2|TRBV9|TRBJ2-2
TGTGCCAGCAGATCCGGACTAGCGGGGGACGGGGAGCTGTTTTTT
CASRSGLAGDGELFF
>-|-|TRBV18|TRBJ1-2
TGTGCCAGCTCACCGGATCTACTCGTAGCGAAGGGAGGCTACACCTTC
CASSPDLLVAKGGYTF
>-|-|TRBV19|TRBJ2-5
TGTGCCAGTATGAAGACAGATCAAGAGACCCAGTACTTC
CASMKTDQETQYF
>-|-|TRBV29-1|TRBJ2-3
TGCAGCGTTGACTCCCCCGGGGCCAGGGGCAAAGATACGCAGTATTTT
CSVDSPGARGKDTQYF
>-|-|TRBV11-3|TRBJ2-5
TGTGCCAGCAGCTTAGCAGCCGGGGAGACCCAGTACTTC
CASSLAAGETQYF
>-|-|TRBV19|TRBJ1-1
TGTGCCAGTAGTATAGCGGGTTACACTGAAGCTTTCTTT
CASSIAGYTEAFF
>-|TRBD2|TRBV11-2|TRBJ2-5
TGTGCCAGCAGCTTAGCCACGGAAGCTAGCGGGAGGCGGGTGACCCAGTACTTC
CASSLATEASGRRVTQYF
>-|TRBD1|TRBV10-3|TRBJ1-1
TGTGCCATCAGACCGGGACAGGGGGCGAACACTGAAGCTTTCTTT
CAIRPGQGANTEAFF
>-|-|TRBV2|TRBJ2-7
TGTGCCAGCTATAATACCTACGAGCAGTACTTC
CASYNTYEQYF
>-|-|TRBV2|TRBJ1-6
TGTGCCAGCAGTGAACAAAAAACATGGTATAATTCACCCCTCCACTTT
CASSEQKTWYNSPLHF
>-|-|TRBV29-1|TRBJ1-4
TGCAGCGTGAGGGGGTTCGCTAATGAAAAACTGTTTTTT
CSVRGFANEKLFF
>-|-|TRBV6-6|TRBJ2-7
TGTGCCAGCAGTCCGGCCTGGGGAGCGAGGGAGCAGTACTTC
CASSPAWGAREQYF
>-|TRBD2|TRBV27|TRBJ2-1
TGTGCCAGCAAAGAACTAGCGGGGGGGCAATCTTACAATGAGCAGTTCTTC
CASKELAGGQSYNEQFF
>-|TRBD1|TRBV27|TRBJ1-6
TGTGCCAGCAGTTTTCGGACAGGGGGTACCGCCCGAAATTCACCCCTCCACTTT
CASSFRTGGTARNSPLHF
>once|-|TRBV28|TRBJ2-5
TGTGCCACCCTCCTCCAGGGTCAAGAGACCCAGTACTTC
CATLLQGQETQYF
>-|-|TRBV7-9|TRBJ1-2
TGTGCCAGCAGCCAAATTAACTATGGCTACACCTTC
CASSQINYGYTF
>-|TRBD2|TRBV7-2|TRBJ2-5
TGTGCCAGCAGCACGAGGACTAGCCAAGAGACCCAGTACTTC
CASSTRTSQETQYF
>-|-|TRBV4-3|TRBJ2-1
TGCGCCAGCAGCCAAGACAGAAGGAGCCTTGAGCAGTTCTTC
CASSQDRRSLEQFF
>-|-|TRBV18|TRBJ1-1
TGTGCCAGCTCACCATTTACTGCGGACATATACACTGAAGCTTTCTTT
CASSPFTADIYTEAFF
>-|TRBD1|TRBV9|TRBJ2-1
TGTGCCAGCAGCGGGGACAGGAGCTCCTACAATGAGCAGTTCTTC
CASSGDRSSYNEQFF